The clone carrying this TCR beta chain was seen once. Antigen specificity is unknown. Amplification used 60 Vbeta primers and 13 Jbeta primers. Method: immunoSEQ multiplex PCR; TCRdb's copy keeps in-frame clones and lacks some. This table has fewer than 200,000 clones, over 60% appearing once. Germline CDR1 and CDR2: KGHSH and LQKENI. The CDR3 has 15 amino acids. Trimming at V came to 3 bases and at J to 7 bases, leaving 8 bases not matched to a gene. This record belongs to a study of cytomegalovirus exposure and HLA in healthy donors. The wider study: From about 179 million T cells, an earlier analysis saw approximately 110 million unique TCR beta sequences. Findings and limits, study-wide: Analyzed later, most CMV-associated TCR beta chains appeared HLA-restricted. A missense variant in DCLRE1C was later tied to TCR beta V- and J-gene trimming. A few chains tied to CMV proved CMV antigen-specific in vitro.

The sample taken for sequencing was PBMCs. The TCR was taken from a man aged 40-49 years in good health and CMV-seropositive. The chain couples TRBV18 to TRBJ1-4; 7 nucleotides align to TRBD1. Here the CDR3 reads CASSPRQGSGEKLFF. CDR3 bases: TGTGCCAGCTCACCGCGACAGGGATCAGGTGAAAAACTGTTTTTT.